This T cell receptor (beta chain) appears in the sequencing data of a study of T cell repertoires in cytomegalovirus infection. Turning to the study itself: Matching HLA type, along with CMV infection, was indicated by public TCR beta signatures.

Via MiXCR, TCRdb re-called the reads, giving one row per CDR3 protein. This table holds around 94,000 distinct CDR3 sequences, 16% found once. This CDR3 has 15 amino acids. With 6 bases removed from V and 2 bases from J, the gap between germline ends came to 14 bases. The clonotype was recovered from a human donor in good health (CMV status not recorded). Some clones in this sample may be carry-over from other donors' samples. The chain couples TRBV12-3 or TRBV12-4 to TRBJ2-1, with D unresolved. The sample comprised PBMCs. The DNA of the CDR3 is TGTGCCAGCAGCTCTCAGGCGAAAGCCTACAATGAGCAGTTCTTC. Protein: CASSSQAKAYNEQFF.